The 18 T cell receptor beta chains listed next were all sequenced from one sample in a study of PD-L1 blockade in urothelial cancer (TCRdb year 2017). Reading the label with the study, this specimen's time point is: pretreatment peripheral blood. Library creation used the immunoSEQ multiplex PCR assay. TCRdb limited this immuneACCESS table to in-frame rearrangements with V and J called. A share of clones is missing; checked studies link under half to unresolved V genes, and the rest is unexplained. Here the sample has about 43,000 clones; more than 75% occur a single time. About 17% of the sample is in the top ten clones. The starting material was PBMCs, obtained around atezolizumab (anti-PD-L1) treatment. The receptors come from a man aged 60 to 75 with urothelial cancer.

The gene calls are TRBV11-1 and TRBJ1-1; D remains unclear. Germline loops: CDR1 SGHAT, CDR2 FQDESV (reference sequence). This CDR3 is 13 amino acids long. Trimming removed 1 base from V and 7 bases from J, with 10 bases in between. The CDR3 coding sequence is TGTGCCAGCAGCTTAGGGCCCCGGGTTGAAGCTTTCTTT. Protein product: CASSLGPRVEAFF. The variable domain in full, with the rest retrieved from reference TRBV11-1 and TRBJ1-1, is EAEVAQSPRYKITEKSQAVAFWCDPISGHATLYWYRQILGQGPELLVQFQDESVVDDSQLPKDRFSAERLKGVDSTLKIQPAELGDSAMYLCASSLGPRVEAFFGQGTRLTVV.

The CDR3 here is CASSLFFGTANTGELFF. The CDR3 region has the DNA TGTGCCAGCAGCTTATTTTTTGGGACAGCGAACACCGGGGAGCTGTTTTTT. The chain couples TRBV7-2 to TRBJ2-2; 7 bases line up with TRBD1. This CDR3 has 17 amino acids. Trimming took 2 bases from V and 0 from J; bases not matched to a gene: 6. The germline V gene has CDR1 SGHTA and CDR2 FQGNSA.

This chain links TRBV27 with TRBJ2-6; D is undetermined. This CDR3 is 13 amino acids long. The V end lost 5 bases, the J end lost 1 base, and 3 bases lay between the germline ends. The germline CDR1 and CDR2 sequences are MNHEY and SMNVEV (reference sequence). The CDR3 region has the DNA TGTGCCAGCAGTCCATCTGGGGCCAACGTCCTGACTTTC. Protein: CASSPSGANVLTF.

The CDR3 here is CASRKQATGELFF. The DNA for the CDR3 is TGTGCCAGCAGGAAACAGGCGACCGGGGAGCTGTTTTTT. This sequence joins TRBV28 and TRBJ2-2; a weak D match, TRBD1 (5 bases). This CDR3 contains 13 residues. Trimming shortened V by 6 bases and J by 5 bases, and 10 bases separated the two germline ends. CDR1 is MDHEN, CDR2 SYDVKM, per germline.

The rearrangement links TRBV5-1 to TRBJ1-6; 10 positions agree with TRBD1. CDR1 and CDR2 from the germline V gene are SGHRS and YFSETQ. CDR3 length: 15 amino acids. V was pared by 7 bases and J by 6 bases, with 7 bases of the junction left unmatched. The CDR3 nucleotides read TGCGCCAGCCGACAGGGGGCCCTGGGTAATTCACCCCTCCACTTT. Residues: CASRQGALGNSPLHF.

V and J are TRBV7-9 and TRBJ2-7; perhaps TRBD2 as D (5 bases). Germline V CDR1 and CDR2: SEHNR, FQNEAQ (reference sequence). This CDR3 has 14 amino acids. V was clipped by 5 bases and J by 2 bases, with 13 bases between them. CDR3 DNA: TGTGCCAGCAGCGGTGTGGACTTTCCCTACGAGCAGTACTTC. As protein: CASSGVDFPYEQYF.

V is TRBV6-5 and J is TRBJ2-2, with a possible D match to TRBD2 (5 bases). V was clipped by 2 bases and J by 7 bases, with 14 bases between them. CDR1 MNHEY and CDR2 SVGAGI come from the germline V gene. The CDR3 is made up of 15 amino acids. The CDR3 DNA reads TGTGCCAGCAGTTACGGGAGTCGGTGGGTCGGGGAGCTGTTTTTT. The encoded protein is CASSYGSRWVGELFF.

The V and J genes are TRBV11-3 and TRBJ2-5; 9 bases align to TRBD2. Germline V CDR1 and CDR2: SGHNT, YENEEA. The CDR3 contains 17 residues. V lost 1 base, J lost 5 bases, and 11 bases stayed unmatched. The CDR3 reads CASSLVTPGTSIETQYF. CDR3 DNA: TGTGCCAGCAGCTTAGTCACCCCGGGGACTAGCATCGAGACCCAGTACTTC.

This sequence joins TRBV18 and TRBJ1-1; no definite D call. The CDR3 has 13 residues. V shed 4 bases and J shed 4 bases, with 10 bases lying between them. The germline CDR1 and CDR2 sequences are KGHSH and LQKENI. CDR3 in DNA: TGTGCCAGCTCACTTTACGAGGCCACTGAAGCTTTCTTT. This codes for CASSLYEATEAFF.

The J gene is TRBJ2-5, the V gene TRBV18; D is unresolved. The CDR3 length is 13 residues. The germline gives CDR1 KGHSH, CDR2 LQKENI. Trimming left V 2 bases short and J 2 bases short, with 6 bases between. This CDR3 is CASSPFRQETQYF. As DNA, the CDR3 is TGTGCCAGCTCACCATTCAGACAAGAGACCCAGTACTTC.

The chain recombines TRBV4-2 with TRBJ2-2; D is perhaps TRBD2 (5 bases). The V and J ends lost 0 bases and 6 bases respectively, with 20 bases between them. Germline lookup yields CDR1 LGHNA and CDR2 YNFKEQ. CDR3 length equals 18 residues. This CDR3 is CASSQDLSRVAQAGELFF. The CDR3 DNA reads TGTGCCAGCAGCCAAGATCTTTCGAGGGTAGCTCAGGCCGGGGAGCTGTTTTTT.

The gene calls are TRBV5-1 and TRBJ2-6, with 9 positions matching TRBD1. The CDR3 is 15 amino acids. Trimming at V came to 4 bases and at J to 8 bases, leaving 7 bases not matched to a gene. Germline CDR1 SGHRS, CDR2 YFSETQ. CDR3 residues: CASSENGQGTNVLTF. The CDR3, as DNA: TGCGCCAGCAGCGAGAACGGACAGGGGACCAACGTCCTGACTTTC.

The V gene is TRBV7-2, the J gene TRBJ2-3, with D hard to call. Germline-derived CDR1 and CDR2 are SGHTA and FQGNSA. With 5 bases removed from V and 6 bases from J, the gap between germline ends came to 9 bases. The CDR3 runs 12 residues. The CDR3, as DNA: TGTGCCAGCAGCCCCGAGGCCGATACGCAGTATTTT. This encodes CASSPEADTQYF.

The chain recombines TRBV29-1 with TRBJ2-1; TRBD2 agrees at 9 bases. Per germline, CDR1 SQVTM and CDR2 ANQGSEA. V was clipped by 5 bases and J by 9 bases; unmatched bases: 17. The CDR3 sequence is 16 residues long. CDR3 protein: CSVSPSSGTSRGEQFF. CDR3 sequence (DNA): TGCAGCGTTTCCCCTTCCTCCGGGACTAGCAGGGGTGAGCAGTTCTTC.

The chain combines TRBV6-4 with TRBJ2-7, with 10 bases identical to TRBD1. The CDR3 is 12 amino acids. V gave up 11 bases and J gave up 2 bases; unmatched junction bases: 3. Looked up from germline, CDR1 is MRHNA and CDR2 is SNTAGT. CDR3 protein: CAGGQGAYEQYF. In nucleotides, the CDR3 is TGTGCCGGAGGACAGGGGGCCTACGAGCAGTACTTC.

The chain links TRBV9 to TRBJ2-5; TRBD2 matches at 10 bases. The junction had 14 bases not matched to a gene; V was cut back by 4 bases and J by 5 bases. The germline V gene has CDR1 SGDLS and CDR2 YYNGEE. This CDR3 comprises 17 residues. Here the CDR3 reads CASSPRGAGGPTETQYF. The DNA of the CDR3 is TGTGCCAGCAGCCCCCGGGGAGCGGGGGGGCCTACGGAGACCCAGTACTTC.

This chain joins TRBV5-1 and TRBJ2-5, with 12 positions matching TRBD2. Germline V gene sequence: CDR1 SGHRS, CDR2 YFSETQ. The CDR3 sequence is 18 residues long. V lost 1 base to trimming and J lost 0 bases; unmatched junction nucleotides: 7. CDR3 region: CASSLSLLAGGHQETQYF. CDR3 DNA: TGCGCCAGCAGCTTGTCCCTTCTAGCGGGGGGGCACCAAGAGACCCAGTACTTC.

V and J are TRBV6-1 and TRBJ1-1; D may be TRBD1 (5 bases). Trimming took 8 bases from V and 5 from J, leaving 15 bases between them. Germline loops: CDR1 MNHNS, CDR2 SASEGT. CDR3 length: 13 residues. This CDR3 reads CASSGGGSTEAFF. The CDR3, as DNA: TGTGCCAGCTCCGGGGGGGGAAGTACTGAAGCTTTCTTT.